Below are 22 T cell receptor beta chains sequenced from a single sample in a study of cytomegalovirus exposure and HLA in healthy donors. The study ran its PCR with 60 Vbeta and 13 Jbeta primers. Produced via immunoSEQ multiplex PCR; TCRdb's table is partial and in-frame only. Counted here are about 180,000 clones, more than 65% occurring once; the ten biggest clones make up 2% to 2.5%. Sequencing was carried out using PBMCs. Receptors were obtained from a woman aged 30 to 39 in good health and CMV-seropositive.

This clone appeared a few times. V usage is TRBV7-2 and J usage is TRBJ1-4; perhaps TRBD1 as D (6 bases). Looked up from germline, CDR1 is SGHTA and CDR2 is FQGNSA. V was clipped by 4 bases and J by 7 bases, with 28 bases between them. CDR3 length: 19 amino acids. The CDR3, as DNA: TGTGCCAGCAGCTCTAGGTCCGGGGCGGGGGCCGGAGGGGGTGAAAAACTGTTTTTT. Amino acids: CASSSRSGAGAGGGEKLFF.

This clone was seen just once. This chain uses TRBV2 with TRBJ2-1; 13 bases align to TRBD2. V lost 8 bases and J lost 8; bases outside the gene matches: 6. CDR1 and CDR2 (germline): SNHLY, FYNNEI. This CDR3 has 14 residues. CDR3 sequence: CASSTSGGLYEQFF. The CDR3 DNA reads as TGTGCCAGCTCGACTAGCGGGGGGTTATATGAGCAGTTCTTC.

The chain is built from TRBV29-1 and TRBJ2-5, with D unclear. CDR1 and CDR2 (germline): SQVTM, ANQGSEA. There are 13 residues in the CDR3. V lost 7 bases to trimming and J lost 4 bases, with 16 bases between them. The CDR3 DNA is TGCAGCGCCGCAGCTGGAGCCGGAGAGACCCAGTACTTC. Translation gives CSAAAGAGETQYF.

The J gene is TRBJ2-7, the V gene TRBV6-5, with 10 nucleotides matching TRBD1. Germline lookup yields CDR1 MNHEY and CDR2 SVGAGI. This CDR3 region has 15 residues. Trimming at V came to 6 bases and at J to 2 bases, leaving 7 bases not matched to a gene. The CDR3 sequence is CASSVAGTGAYEQYF. The CDR3 DNA sequence: TGTGCCAGCAGCGTCGCCGGGACAGGGGCCTACGAGCAGTACTTC.

The chain combines TRBV11-3 with TRBJ2-3; D is possibly TRBD1 (6 bases). Germline V gives CDR1 SGHNT, CDR2 YENEEA. The CDR3 loop spans 15 amino acids. The ends were cut back, 4 bases at V and 5 bases at J, with 16 bases in the middle. CDR3 protein: CASSSDRFVRDTQYF. As DNA, the CDR3 is TGTGCCAGCAGCTCAGACAGGTTTGTCAGAGATACGCAGTATTTT.

The chain links TRBV10-1 to TRBJ2-1, with D unresolved. Trimming stripped 3 bases from V and 2 bases from J, with 11 bases between. The CDR3 length is 15 residues. The germline V gene encodes CDR1 WNHNN and CDR2 SYGVQD (reference sequence). CDR3 sequence (DNA): TGCGCCAGCAGTGAATCGCACTCGGCCTACAATGAGCAGTTCTTC. Translation: CASSESHSAYNEQFF.

This clone was found once. In DNA form, the CDR3 reads TGTGCCTGGAGGGGGACAGGGTTCTCCTACGAGCAGTACTTC. It yields the protein CAWRGTGFSYEQYF. The chain is built from TRBV30 and TRBJ2-7; TRBD1 agrees at 9 bases. V was clipped by 3 bases and J by 0 bases; unmatched bases: 3. Germline CDR1 reads GTSNPN; CDR2 reads SVGIG (reference sequence). The CDR3 sequence is 14 residues long.

The chain combines TRBV29-1 with TRBJ1-2, with D tentatively TRBD1 (6 bases). The ends were cut back, 6 bases at V and 0 bases at J, with 14 bases in the middle. CDR3 size: 14 residues. Germline V gene lookup returns CDR1 SQVTM and CDR2 ANQGSEA. The CDR3: CSVTGTVANYGYTF. CDR3 sequence (DNA): TGCAGCGTCACAGGGACGGTAGCTAACTATGGCTACACCTTC.

The CDR3 region has the DNA TGTGCCAGCAGCTTGGTTTTCTCCGGGTATGGCTACACCTTC. It codes for CASSLVFSGYGYTF. The chain employs TRBV5-5 and TRBJ1-2; D gene ambiguous. Trimming pared 0 bases from V and 5 bases from J, leaving 11 bases between. The CDR3 has 14 amino acids. Germline V CDR1 and CDR2: SGHKS, YYEKEE (reference sequence).

The rearrangement uses TRBV9 and TRBJ2-1; 11 nucleotides align to TRBD2. Per the germline V gene, CDR1 is SGDLS and CDR2 is YYNGEE. With 2 bases clipped from V and 3 bases from J, the junction kept 4 bases outside the gene matches. The CDR3 is 16 amino acids. DNA of the CDR3: TGTGCCAGCAGCGTTAGCGGGGGGGCGGGCTACAATGAGCAGTTCTTC. Protein sequence: CASSVSGGAGYNEQFF. The entire variable domain, with the rest obtained from reference TRBV9 and TRBJ2-1, is as follows: DSGVTQTPKHLITATGQRVTLRCSPRSGDLSVYWYQQSLDQGLQFLIQYYNGEERAKGNILERFSAQQFPDLHSELNLSSLELGDSALYFCASSVSGGAGYNEQFFGPGTRLTVL.

The chain recombines TRBV7-7 with TRBJ1-6; D is ambiguous. The CDR3 length is 13 residues. V dropped 6 bases and J dropped 9 bases, with 12 bases sitting between them. Germline V gives CDR1 SSHAT, CDR2 FNYEAQ (reference sequence). The CDR3 nucleotides read TGTGCCAGCAGTCTCGAAACCGGTTCACCCCTCCACTTT. Protein sequence: CASSLETGSPLHF.

The V call is TRBV15, the J call TRBJ2-2; 11 bases map to TRBD2. Germline-derived CDR1 and CDR2 are LNHNV and YYDKDF (reference sequence). The junction had 4 bases not matched to a gene; V was cut back by 2 bases and J by 2 bases. The CDR3 runs 17 residues. The CDR3 reads CATSRWGLADNTGELFF. CDR3 bases: TGTGCCACCAGCAGATGGGGACTAGCGGATAACACCGGGGAGCTGTTTTTT. Supplemented by reference TRBV15 and TRBJ2-2, the full variable domain reads DAMVIQNPRYQVTQFGKPVTLSCSQTLNHNVMYWYQQKSSQAPKLLFHYYDKDFNNEADTPDNFQSRRPNTSFCFLDIRSPGLGDTAMYLCATSRWGLADNTGELFFGEGSRLTVL.

The chain employs TRBV27 and TRBJ2-5, with 10 bases aligning to TRBD1. The germline V gene has CDR1 MNHEY and CDR2 SMNVEV (reference sequence). The V gene end was trimmed by 8 bases and the J gene end by 6 bases; junction bases not matched to a gene: 3. The CDR3 runs to 12 residues. As DNA, the CDR3 is TGTGCCAGCCGGACAGGGGGTCAGACCCAGTACTTC. Translation: CASRTGGQTQYF.

The chain recombines TRBV7-8 with TRBJ2-7, with 8 bases lining up with TRBD2. This CDR3 contains 16 residues. Per germline, CDR1 SGHVS and CDR2 FQNEAQ. V lost 1 base, J lost 1 base, and 6 bases stayed unmatched. The CDR3: CASSLGVAGRSYEQYF. The CDR3 region has the DNA TGTGCCAGCAGCTTAGGGGTAGCGGGGCGATCCTACGAGCAGTACTTC.

The J gene is TRBJ1-4, the V gene TRBV7-8; tentatively, D is TRBD1 (5 bases). CDR1 and CDR2 (germline): SGHVS, FQNEAQ. V dropped 2 bases and J dropped 4 bases, with 11 bases sitting between them. CDR3 length: 15 residues. The CDR3 DNA reads as TGTGCCAGCAGCTTAAGCAGGGTAGTTAATGAAAAACTGTTTTTT. It codes for CASSLSRVVNEKLFF.

The J gene is TRBJ2-2, the V gene TRBV29-1, with a possible D match to TRBD1 (5 bases). Germline CDR1 and CDR2: SQVTM and ANQGSEA. The CDR3 covers 13 residues. Trimming removed 2 bases at V and 6 bases at J, with 10 bases between. The CDR3 loop reads CSVEKTVPGELFF. As DNA, the CDR3 is TGCAGCGTTGAAAAGACAGTACCCGGGGAGCTGTTTTTT.

The chain recombines TRBV4-3 with TRBJ2-5; 12 bases fit TRBD2. This CDR3 region has 15 residues. With 4 bases clipped from V and 5 bases from J, the junction kept 5 bases outside the gene matches. The germline V gene encodes CDR1 LGHNA and CDR2 YSLEER. The CDR3 DNA reads TGCGCCAGCAGCCCTAGCGGGGGGGCTGGGGAGACCCAGTACTTC. It codes for CASSPSGGAGETQYF.

The rearrangement uses TRBV2 and TRBJ2-1; the match to TRBD2 covers 14 bases. Germline V gene data show CDR1 as SNHLY and CDR2 as FYNNEI. The CDR3 sequence is 15 residues long. V was clipped by 7 bases and J by 10 bases; unmatched bases: 9. CDR3: CASMPTSGGAWEQFF. Written as DNA, the CDR3 is TGTGCCAGCATGCCGACTAGCGGGGGGGCCTGGGAGCAGTTCTTC.

As concerns this clone: The junction differs from germline at one of its ends, possibly a read error. The chain uses TRBV9 and TRBJ1-3; possible D gene TRBD1, 5 bases. The CDR3 totals 16 residues. Germline values: CDR1 SGDLS, CDR2 YYNGEE. CDR3 sequence reads: CASSVSGGGVGTTIYF. The CDR3 nucleotides read TGTGCCAGCAGCGTCTCTGGGGGAGGGGTCGGAACCACCATATATTTT.

This clone has only a few counts. The V and J genes are TRBV4-1 and TRBJ1-6, with 8 bases identical to TRBD1. The germline gives CDR1 MGHRA, CDR2 YSYEKL. This CDR3 comprises 18 residues. With V trimmed by 4 bases and J by 0 bases, 8 bases remained unmatched. CDR3 nucleotides: TGCGCCAGCAGCCCCGGTGACAGGGGCAGCTCCTATAATTCACCCCTCCACTTT. Translated: CASSPGDRGSSYNSPLHF.

This clone was counted only a few times. J is TRBJ1-2 and V is TRBV18; D not certain. Looked up from germline, CDR1 is KGHSH and CDR2 is LQKENI. V lost 3 bases, J lost 8 bases, and 16 bases lay in between. This CDR3 contains 14 residues. The CDR3 sequence is CASSPSGDPGGYTF. The CDR3 region has the DNA TGTGCCAGCTCACCGTCCGGTGACCCCGGGGGCTACACCTTC. Using reference TRBV18 and TRBJ1-2 for the parts outside the CDR3, the full variable domain is NAGVMQNPRHLVRRRGQEARLRCSPMKGHSHVYWYRQLPEEGLKFMVYLQKENIIDESGMPKERFSAEFPKEGPSILRIQQVVRGDSAAYFCASSPSGDPGGYTFGSGTRLTVV.

The chain is built from TRBV2 and TRBJ2-5, with D possibly being TRBD2 (5 bases). The CDR3 covers 11 residues. In germline, CDR1 is SNHLY, CDR2 FYNNEI. The germline V and J ends were trimmed by 6 bases and 12 bases, with 14 bases remaining between them. The CDR3 nucleotides read TGTGCCAGCAGAGGCCAGGTGGAGGAGTACTTC. Translation: CASRGQVEEYF. The full variable domain, rest sourced from reference TRBV2 and TRBJ2-5, is EPEVTQTPSHQVTQMGQEVILRCVPISNHLYFYWYRQILGQKVEFLVSFYNNEISEKSEIFDDQFSVERPDGSNFTLKIRSTKLEDSAMYFCASRGQVEEYFGPGTRLLVL.